These T cell receptor beta chains were read from a single sample in a study of cytomegalovirus exposure and HLA in healthy donors. Clones were read by immunoSEQ multiplex PCR, and TCRdb kept only the in-frame ones, dropping some. The top ten hold about 0.77% of the sample, which has fewer than 200,000 clones, 80% to 90% seen once. Sequencing used PBMCs. The origin of the receptors is a woman younger than 35 in good health and CMV-seronegative. The CDR3 runs from the conserved cysteine through the conserved F or W. A D gene is named only where the DNA matches it firmly. Size is stated for part of the rows, as once, few or many counts, or as a class when the clone is expanded.

V: TRBV2; length: 16; D: NA; J: TRBJ2-7; size: NA; DNA: TGTGCCAGCAGTGAAAGGCCCAGGGCTAACCCCTACGAGCAGTACTTC; CDR3: CASSERPRANPYEQYF
V: TRBV28; length: 17; D: TRBD2; J: TRBJ2-3; size: NA; DNA: TGTGCCAGCACCCTATTTGGGGGGACTAGCGGGTGGGATACGCAGTATTTT; CDR3: CASTLFGGTSGWDTQYF
V: TRBV18; length: 17; D: TRBD2; J: TRBJ2-7; size: NA; DNA: TGTGCCAGCTCACCACAATCCTCTAGCGGGAGTGGGTACGAGCAGTACTTC; CDR3: CASSPQSSSGSGYEQYF
V: TRBV5-5; length: 14; D: NA; J: TRBJ1-2; size: NA; DNA: TGTGCCAGCAGCTTGACTGGCCAACAGGAGGGCTACACCTTC; CDR3: CASSLTGQQEGYTF
V: TRBV6-5; length: 15; D: TRBD2; J: TRBJ2-4; size: NA; DNA: TGTGCCAGCAGGATAGCGGGAGGGCCAAAAAACATTCAGTACTTC; CDR3: CASRIAGGPKNIQYF
V: TRBV14; length: 16; D: TRBD1; J: TRBJ1-1; size: NA; DNA: TGTGCCAGCAGCCCACTCCTACAGGGGATGAACACTGAAGCTTTCTTT; CDR3: CASSPLLQGMNTEAFF
V: TRBV2; length: 16; D: TRBD1; J: TRBJ1-1; size: NA; DNA: TGTGCCAGCAAAGGTAAAGGGGGCCTCCGAGGGACTGAAGCTTTCTTT; CDR3: CASKGKGGLRGTEAFF
V: TRBV30; length: 11; D: NA; J: TRBJ1-1; size: NA; DNA: TGTGCCTGGAGAGCCCGGACAGAAGCTTTCTTT; CDR3: CAWRARTEAFF
V: TRBV7-8; length: 12; D: NA; J: TRBJ1-2; size: few; DNA: TGTGCCAGGGGGACTGGAGACTATGGCTACACCTTC; CDR3: CARGTGDYGYTF
V: TRBV18; length: 15; D: TRBD1; J: TRBJ1-2; size: NA; DNA: TGTGCCAGCTCACTCGGACAGGGCAGCAACTATGGCTACACCTTC; CDR3: CASSLGQGSNYGYTF
V: TRBV28; length: 21; D: TRBD2; J: TRBJ2-3; size: few; DNA: TGTGCCAGCAGTTTATGGAGGTTTGGGACTAGATTTGGTGCAAGCACAGATACGCAGTATTTT; CDR3: CASSLWRFGTRFGASTDTQYF
V: TRBV10-3; length: 12; D: TRBD2; J: TRBJ2-7; size: NA; DNA: TGTGCCATCAGTGTCATGGGGGGGGAGCAGTACTTC; CDR3: CAISVMGGEQYF
V: TRBV9; length: 13; D: NA; J: TRBJ2-2; size: NA; DNA: TGTGCCAGCAGCGTCGGGGTGGTCGGGGAGCTGTTTTTT; CDR3: CASSVGVVGELFF
V: TRBV7-2; length: 13; D: NA; J: TRBJ2-1; size: NA; DNA: TGTGCCAGCAGCGACTGGTGGCGCAATGAGCAGTTCTTC; CDR3: CASSDWWRNEQFF
V: TRBV29-1; length: 13; D: TRBD1; J: TRBJ2-1; size: NA; DNA: TGCAGCGTTGTTACAGGGGGCTATGGTGAGCAGTTCTTC; CDR3: CSVVTGGYGEQFF
V: TRBV4-3; length: 16; D: TRBD2; J: TRBJ2-1; size: few; DNA: TGCGCCAGCAGCCGCCTTCTAGCGGGAGCATACAATGAGCAGTTCTTC; CDR3: CASSRLLAGAYNEQFF
V: TRBV2; length: 14; D: TRBD2; J: TRBJ2-7; size: NA; DNA: TGTGCCAGCTCGGACCGGACTAGCATGAACGAGCAGTACTTC; CDR3: CASSDRTSMNEQYF
V: TRBV19; length: 16; D: NA; J: TRBJ2-7; size: NA; DNA: TGTGCCAGTAGTCCCGACCCAATTGGGCGCTCCTACGAGCAGTACTTC; CDR3: CASSPDPIGRSYEQYF
V: TRBV11-3; length: 16; D: NA; J: TRBJ2-5; size: NA; DNA: TGTGCCAGCAGCCTGGGTTGGGCTATAGATGGAGAGACCCAGTACTTC; CDR3: CASSLGWAIDGETQYF
V: TRBV29-1; length: 17; D: TRBD2; J: TRBJ2-5; size: NA; DNA: TGCAGCGTTGAAGTTAGCGGGGGGGGAGTCCCTGAAGAGACCCAGTACTTC; CDR3: CSVEVSGGGVPEETQYF
V: TRBV21-1; length: 13; D: NA; J: TRBJ2-5; size: NA; DNA: TGTGCCAGCAATATGGACAGCCAAGAGACCCAGTACTTC; CDR3: CASNMDSQETQYF
V: TRBV19; length: 14; D: NA; J: TRBJ1-2; size: NA; DNA: TGTGCCAGTAGCGGGGTGACTCCCTTGGGTGGCTACACCTTC; CDR3: CASSGVTPLGGYTF
V: TRBV18; length: 17; D: TRBD2; J: TRBJ2-1; size: NA; DNA: TGTGCCAGCTCACCTCCCATTAGCGGGAGAGTTGGTTTTGAGCAGTTCTTC; CDR3: CASSPPISGRVGFEQFF
V: TRBV4-1; length: 15; D: TRBD2; J: TRBJ2-7; size: NA; DNA: TGCGCCAGCAGCCACTCACTAGCGGGAGGTTACGAGCAGTACTTC; CDR3: CASSHSLAGGYEQYF
V: TRBV6-6; length: 12; D: NA; J: TRBJ2-2; size: NA; DNA: TGTGCCAGCAGGCTGGAGGTCGGGGAGCTGTTTTTT; CDR3: CASRLEVGELFF
V: TRBV28; length: 13; D: NA; J: TRBJ2-7; size: NA; DNA: TGTGCCAGCACCGAGGTTCGATCCTACGAGCAGTACTTC; CDR3: CASTEVRSYEQYF
V: TRBV6-6; length: 14; D: TRBD1; J: TRBJ2-3; size: once; DNA: TGTGCCAGCAGCCCGGGACAGCCCACAGATACGCAGTATTTT; CDR3: CASSPGQPTDTQYF
V: TRBV11-3; length: 14; D: NA; J: TRBJ2-5; size: NA; DNA: TGTGCCAGCAGCTTGAGAGGGGGTGAGGAGACCCAGTACTTC; CDR3: CASSLRGGEETQYF
V: TRBV11-3; length: 14; D: NA; J: TRBJ2-5; size: NA; DNA: TGTGCCAGCAGCTTATGGCGGGTCTCTCGGGAGCAGTACTTC; CDR3: CASSLWRVSREQYF
V: TRBV28; length: 12; D: NA; J: TRBJ1-1; size: NA; DNA: TGTGCCAGCAGCCTTATAAGAGCTGAAGCTTTCTTT; CDR3: CASSLIRAEAFF
V: TRBV5-6; length: 14; D: NA; J: TRBJ2-1; size: NA; DNA: TGTGCCAGCAGCTTCGGGGGATCCTACAATGAGCAGTTCTTC; CDR3: CASSFGGSYNEQFF
V: TRBV9; length: 14; D: NA; J: TRBJ2-5; size: NA; DNA: TGTGCCAGCAGCGCTTTAGACAGTCAAGAGACCCAGTACTTC; CDR3: CASSALDSQETQYF
V: TRBV4-2; length: 17; D: NA; J: TRBJ1-2; size: NA; DNA: TGTGCCAGCAGCCAAGTACCTCCCCCTACCGGGAACTATGGCTACACCTTC; CDR3: CASSQVPPPTGNYGYTF
V: TRBV18; length: 12; D: NA; J: TRBJ2-7; size: NA; DNA: TGTGCCAGCTCTCCACAACTAGGGGAGCAGTACTTC; CDR3: CASSPQLGEQYF
V: TRBV25-1; length: 17; D: TRBD1; J: TRBJ2-7; size: NA; DNA: TGTGCCAGCAGCTCCCTCCGGACAGGGGGCCGATCGGGCGAGCAGTACTTC; CDR3: CASSSLRTGGRSGEQYF
V: TRBV7-6; length: 16; D: NA; J: TRBJ1-4; size: NA; DNA: TGTGCCAGCAGCTTAGCGCCTAGAGAGAGGAATGAAAAACTGTTTTTT; CDR3: CASSLAPRERNEKLFF
V: TRBV6-6; length: 15; D: NA; J: TRBJ2-7; size: NA; DNA: TGTGCCAGCAGTCCCCCAACGGGTAGCTCCTACGAGCAGTACTTC; CDR3: CASSPPTGSSYEQYF
V: TRBV5-6; length: 14; D: NA; J: TRBJ1-4; size: NA; DNA: TGTGCCAGCAGCTCTAGGGGCGTGGGAGAAAAACTGTTTTTT; CDR3: CASSSRGVGEKLFF
V: TRBV7-8; length: 13; D: NA; J: TRBJ2-2; size: NA; DNA: TGTGCCAGCAGCTTTCTTAACACCGGGGAGCTGTTTTTT; CDR3: CASSFLNTGELFF
V: TRBV28; length: 15; D: TRBD2; J: TRBJ2-1; size: NA; DNA: TGTGCCAGCAGCCCTACTAGCGGGAGGGGGAATGAGCAGTTCTTC; CDR3: CASSPTSGRGNEQFF
V: TRBV9; length: 15; D: NA; J: TRBJ2-1; size: NA; DNA: TGTGCCAGCAGCCTGACAGGTGGGCTAGCAGCTGAGCAGTTCTTC; CDR3: CASSLTGGLAAEQFF
V: TRBV7-2; length: 12; D: NA; J: TRBJ2-3; size: NA; DNA: TGTGCCAGCAGCTTACATACAGATACGCAGTATTTT; CDR3: CASSLHTDTQYF
V: TRBV11-3; length: 12; D: TRBD1; J: TRBJ1-1; size: NA; DNA: TGTGCCAGCAGCTTGTCAGGGGGCGCAGCTTTCTTT; CDR3: CASSLSGGAAFF
V: TRBV7-6; length: 16; D: TRBD1; J: TRBJ2-1; size: NA; DNA: TGTGCCAGCAGCTTAGTAGGGGGCGACTACTACAATGAGCAGTTCTTC; CDR3: CASSLVGGDYYNEQFF
V: TRBV4-1; length: 17; D: NA; J: TRBJ2-5; size: NA; DNA: TGCGCCAGCAGCCGGGCAAACCTCCTCTCGAACCAAGAGACCCAGTACTTC; CDR3: CASSRANLLSNQETQYF
V: TRBV5-1; length: 13; D: TRBD1; J: TRBJ2-1; size: NA; DNA: TGCGCCAGCAGCTTGTCGGACAGGGGTGAGCAGTTCTTC; CDR3: CASSLSDRGEQFF
V: TRBV27; length: 15; D: NA; J: TRBJ1-2; size: NA; DNA: TGTGCCAGCAGTTCTGCGGCGGCGCCCAACTATGGCTACACCTTC; CDR3: CASSSAAAPNYGYTF
V: TRBV10-3; length: 15; D: NA; J: TRBJ2-5; size: NA; DNA: TGTGCCATCAGGGAGGGGGCCTCGTACCAAGAGACCCAGTACTTC; CDR3: CAIREGASYQETQYF
V: TRBV7-9; length: 16; D: NA; J: TRBJ1-2; size: few; DNA: TGTGCCAGCAGCTTAATCGAGAAAACAGGGAACTATGGCTACACCTTC; CDR3: CASSLIEKTGNYGYTF
V: TRBV5-6; length: 15; D: TRBD2; J: TRBJ2-4; size: NA; DNA: TGTGCCAGCAGCTCGACTAGCGGAGCGAAAAACATTCAGTACTTC; CDR3: CASSSTSGAKNIQYF